The clone carrying this T cell receptor (beta chain) was seen more than once but under ten times. The antigen remains unidentified. Unique molecular identifiers were built into the TCR beta cDNA libraries. Each CDR3 protein is one row after TCRdb ran MiXCR on the PCR reads. This table holds more than 350,000 distinct CDR3 sequences, approximately 42% found once. These data come from a study of post-analysis software for immune sequencing data. The germline V gene encodes CDR1 SGHRS and CDR2 YFSETQ. CDR3 size: 12 residues. V was pared by 7 bases and J by 5 bases, with 5 bases of the junction left unmatched. Regarding the study as a whole: Elevated frequency relative to controls characterized four or five TRBV segments in patients, TRBV5-6, TRBV5-1 and TRBV20-1 among them. The normalized Chao1 diversity of multiple sclerosis patients was significantly lower than that of controls. Samples prepared in the same batch strongly co-clustered by F measure.

This clonotype was sampled from a girl aged 2-10 years with multiple sclerosis. Sequencing was performed on blood. The V call is TRBV5-1, the J call TRBJ2-7, with 8 bases fitting TRBD1. Here the CDR3 reads CASRTGINEQYF. The CDR3 bases are TGCGCCAGCCGGACAGGGATAAACGAGCAGTACTTC. Full variable domain (remainder filled in from reference TRBV5-1 and TRBJ2-7): KAGVTQTPRYLIKTRGQQVTLSCSPISGHRSVSWYQQTPGQGLQFLFEYFSETQRNKGNFPGRFSGRQFSNSRSEMNVSTLELGDSALYLCASRTGINEQYFGPGTRLTVT.